This T cell receptor (beta chain) is drawn from a study of molecular identifiers for immune sequencing clone quantification. Trimming pared 5 bases from V and 5 bases from J, leaving 15 bases between. The germline gives CDR1 LNHDA, CDR2 SQIVND (reference sequence). This CDR3 region has 14 residues. This clonotype was recorded a few times. Previously described methods with listed TCR primers produced the bulk TCR libraries. In TCRdb, the PCR reads were re-called with MiXCR into one record per CDR3 protein. The sample has hundreds of thousands of distinct CDR3 sequences, roughly 25% seen once. The chain combines TRBV19 with TRBJ2-5; a possible D gene is TRBD2 (5 bases). Sequenced material: naive CD8+ T cells from blood, with Jurkat cell RNA spiked in. Specified subset: FACS-sorted CD8+CD4-CCR7+CD45RA+ naive T cells. This receptor was taken from a human donor in good health. Some libraries in this study had Jurkat cell RNA spiked in. The CDR3 region has the DNA TGTGCCAGTAGTCCACTCGGGATCGTCGAGACCCAGTACTTC. Translating gives CASSPLGIVETQYF.